The 20 T cell receptor beta chains presented below share a single source sample, sequenced in a study of shared clonotypes between healthy human individuals. Naive CD8 cells were CD45RO-negative, positively selected for CCR7, excluding terminally differentiated effector memory CD45RA+ cells. Assay used: immunoSEQ multiplex PCR; TCRdb lists only in-frame clones, some missing. The sample holds a few million clones, roughly 95% seen once. Sequencing was carried out using naive CD8+ T cells from PBMCs. All receptors derive from a man between 18 and 29 years old in good health. Some clones in this sample may be carry-over from other donors' samples.

This clone was recorded once. V usage is TRBV14 and J usage is TRBJ1-2, with a weak D call TRBD1 (5 bases). In germline, CDR1 is SGHDN, CDR2 FVKESK. The ends were cut back, 0 bases at V and 8 bases at J, with 19 bases in the middle. This CDR3 contains 16 residues. In nucleotides, the CDR3 is TGTGCCAGCAGCCAAGATATAGGGGACGGAGAGGGCGGCTACACCTTC. This gives the protein CASSQDIGDGEGGYTF.

The chain is built from TRBV7-3 and TRBJ2-5; 9 nucleotides agree with TRBD2. There are 15 residues in the CDR3. V was pared by 5 bases and J by 4 bases, with 8 bases of the junction left unmatched. CDR1 SGHTA and CDR2 FQGTGA come from the germline V gene. The CDR3 coding sequence is TGTGCCAGCAGCAAGACTAGCGGCCGAGCAGAGACCCAGTACTTC. It specifies CASSKTSGRAETQYF. Together with reference TRBV7-3 and TRBJ2-5, the CDR3 gives the full variable domain: GAGVSQTPSNKVTEKGKYVELRCDPISGHTALYWYRQSLGQGPEFLIYFQGTGAADDSGLPNDRFFAVRPEGSVSTLKIQRTERGDSAVYLCASSKTSGRAETQYFGPGTRLLVL.

This clone was recorded a few times. CDR3 sequence: CASSSLEGRSYEQYF. CDR3 DNA sequence: TGTGCCAGCAGTTCCCTGGAGGGCCGCTCCTACGAGCAGTACTTC. This chain links TRBV27 with TRBJ2-7; D possibly corresponds to TRBD2 (6 bases). The germline gives CDR1 MNHEY, CDR2 SMNVEV (reference sequence). The CDR3 covers 15 residues. V lost 4 bases and J 0 bases, leaving 13 bases between the germline ends.

The CDR3 DNA follows: TGTGCCACAACACTCCCCCCCCGCAGGCTAGCGGGACACAATGAGCAGTTCTTC. This sequence encodes CATTLPPRRLAGHNEQFF. This rearrangement joins TRBV28 to TRBJ2-1; 9 nucleotides align to TRBD2. The V gene's germline CDR1 is MDHEN and CDR2 SYDVKM. There are 18 residues in the CDR3. Trimming removed 10 bases from V and 5 bases from J; junction bases left unmatched: 21.

This clone was detected once. The rearrangement joins TRBV29-1 to TRBJ1-2; D call uncertain. The CDR3 spans 13 residues. V dropped 0 bases and J dropped 5 bases, with 10 bases sitting between them. The germline gives CDR1 SQVTM, CDR2 ANQGSEA. CDR3 DNA sequence: TGCAGCGTTGAAGAAGGTGGGAATTATGGCTACACCTTC. Protein: CSVEEGGNYGYTF.

This chain links TRBV6-5 with TRBJ2-7, with no clear D. This CDR3 is built from 13 residues. Germline CDR1 and CDR2: MNHEY and SVGAGI. V was trimmed by 2 bases and J by 10 bases, leaving 15 bases between them. This CDR3 is CASSYMDRADQYF. For the CDR3, the DNA is TGTGCCAGCAGTTACATGGACCGAGCAGATCAGTACTTC.

V is TRBV19 and J is TRBJ2-7, with D unresolved. The CDR3 consists of 12 residues. CDR1 LNHDA and CDR2 SQIVND come from the germline V gene (reference sequence). Trimming stripped 3 bases from V and 7 bases from J, with 10 bases between. The CDR3 DNA is TGTGCCAGTAGTATCGGCCGCGGAGAGCAGTACTTC. It specifies CASSIGRGEQYF.

This chain joins TRBV28 and TRBJ2-5, with D maybe TRBD1 (6 bases). CDR3 length: 16 residues. V was pared by 4 bases and J by 7 bases, with 22 bases between. In germline, CDR1 is MDHEN, CDR2 SYDVKM. The CDR3: CASSSPGHPVAATQYF. The CDR3 coding sequence is TGTGCCAGCAGTTCCCCGGGACACCCGGTTGCAGCGACCCAGTACTTC. The full variable domain, rest sourced from reference TRBV28 and TRBJ2-5, is DVKVTQSSRYLVKRTGEKVFLECVQDMDHENMFWYRQDPGLGLRLIYFSYDVKMKEKGDIPEGYSVSREKKERFSLILESASTNQTSMYLCASSSPGHPVAATQYFGPGTRLLVL.

This chain connects TRBV5-1 to TRBJ2-3, with TRBD2 identical over 10 bases. V shed 0 bases, J shed 5 bases, and the junction held 6 bases outside the gene matches. The germline CDR1 and CDR2 sequences are SGHRS and YFSETQ. This CDR3 contains 16 residues. CDR3 residues: CASSLVVAGGRDTQYF. CDR3 nucleotide sequence: TGCGCCAGCAGCTTGGTAGTAGCGGGAGGCCGAGATACGCAGTATTTT.

The J gene is TRBJ1-2, the V gene TRBV28; D perhaps matches TRBD1 (5 bases). The CDR3 is made up of 15 amino acids. Germline V CDR1 and CDR2: MDHEN, SYDVKM. V was shortened by 3 bases and J by 3 bases, with 14 bases between the two germline ends. CDR3 DNA sequence: TGTGCCAGCAGTTTTCCAGGGACCCTTTACTATGGCTACACCTTC. Translated, it gives CASSFPGTLYYGYTF.

The chain combines TRBV7-9 with TRBJ2-2; weak D call: TRBD2 (6 bases). The V gene's germline CDR1 is SEHNR and CDR2 FQNEAQ (reference sequence). Trimming took off 1 base at V and 1 base at J, with 13 bases between the two ends. The CDR3 totals 17 residues. This CDR3 is CASSLVTGRENTGELFF. CDR3 nucleotides: TGTGCCAGCAGCTTAGTAACCGGGCGGGAGAACACCGGGGAGCTGTTTTTT.

The chain uses TRBV7-3 and TRBJ2-1; D may be TRBD1 or TRBD2 (5 bases each). V lost 5 bases to trimming and J lost 4 bases, with 24 bases between them. The CDR3 runs to 18 residues. Germline V gives CDR1 SGHTA, CDR2 FQGTGA. The CDR3 DNA reads as TGTGCCAGCAGCCTAGGGACCGTACTATCGGGGTTTTACAATGAGCAGTTCTTC. It codes for CASSLGTVLSGFYNEQFF.

This chain connects TRBV14 to TRBJ1-1; 9 positions match TRBD1. Germline trimming cut 4 bases from V and 4 bases from J; bases unmatched to any gene: 4. Germline CDR1 reads SGHDN; CDR2 reads FVKESK. The CDR3 has 14 residues. The CDR3 DNA is TGTGCCAGCAGCCCTTTGGGACAGGGCACTGAAGCTTTCTTT. Amino acid sequence: CASSPLGQGTEAFF. The full variable domain, completed using reference TRBV14 and TRBJ1-1, is EAGVTQFPSHSVIEKGQTVTLRCDPISGHDNLYWYRRVMGKEIKFLLHFVKESKQDESGMPNNRFLAERTGGTYSTLKVQPAELEDSGVYFCASSPLGQGTEAFFGQGTRLTVV.

This chain joins TRBV9 and TRBJ1-1, with D tentatively TRBD1 (6 bases). Per the germline V gene, CDR1 is SGDLS and CDR2 is YYNGEE. Trimming stripped 2 bases from V and 5 bases from J, with 16 bases between. The CDR3 extends over 15 amino acids. The CDR3 here is CASSVSGVAATEAFF. In DNA form, the CDR3 reads TGTGCCAGCAGCGTTTCAGGGGTCGCGGCGACTGAAGCTTTCTTT.

V is TRBV29-1 and J is TRBJ1-2; perhaps TRBD1 as D (6 bases). The ends were cut back, 7 bases at V and 7 bases at J, with 19 bases in the middle. This CDR3 contains 13 residues. Germline assignment: CDR1 SQVTM and CDR2 ANQGSEA. The CDR3 spells CSAPSAGAPGYTF. The DNA of the CDR3 is TGCAGCGCTCCTAGTGCGGGGGCGCCTGGCTACACCTTC.

V gene TRBV10-2 combines with J gene TRBJ2-7; D tentatively reads TRBD1 or TRBD2 (5 bases each). The CDR3 sequence is 15 residues long. V shed 3 bases and J shed 2 bases, with 14 bases lying between them. From germline, CDR1 is WSHSY and CDR2 SAAADI. The CDR3 nucleotides are TGCGCCAGCAGTGATACCGCCCGGGACCCCTACGAGCAGTACTTC. As protein: CASSDTARDPYEQYF.

This clone was recorded a few times. The chain links TRBV6-5 to TRBJ1-1; 7 nucleotides match TRBD1. This CDR3 contains 15 residues. Germline V lookup: CDR1 MNHEY, CDR2 SVGAGI. V lost 6 bases, J lost 0 bases, and 7 bases stayed unmatched. CDR3 protein: CASSAWDSLNTEAFF. CDR3 in DNA: TGTGCCAGCAGCGCATGGGACAGCTTGAACACTGAAGCTTTCTTT.

V usage is TRBV4-3 and J usage is TRBJ2-7; 8 nucleotides match TRBD1. There are 15 residues in the CDR3. Germline V gene data show CDR1 as LGHNA and CDR2 as YSLEER. V lost 4 bases to trimming and J lost 0 bases; unmatched junction nucleotides: 5. This CDR3 is CASSRLTGDSYEQYF. The CDR3, as DNA: TGCGCCAGCAGCCGCCTGACAGGGGACTCCTACGAGCAGTACTTC.

V gene TRBV6-4 combines with J gene TRBJ2-1; unclear D gene. Germline CDR1 is MRHNA and CDR2 is SNTAGT. Trimming shortened V by 5 bases and J by 5 bases, and 13 bases separated the two germline ends. The CDR3 spans 14 residues. In DNA form, the CDR3 reads TGTGCCAGCAGTTTGATGGGCACAGACAATGAGCAGTTCTTC. Translated, it gives CASSLMGTDNEQFF.

CDR3 amino acids: CASSPGRSTDTQYF. The CDR3, as DNA: TGTGCCAGCAGCCCGGGGAGGAGCACAGATACGCAGTATTTT. This chain connects TRBV7-2 to TRBJ2-3; perhaps TRBD2 as D (6 bases). Germline V gene lookup returns CDR1 SGHTA and CDR2 FQGNSA. The CDR3 length is 14 residues. V was pared by 5 bases and J by 0 bases, with 9 bases between. Supplemented by reference TRBV7-2 and TRBJ2-3, the full variable domain reads GAGVSQSPSNKVTEKGKDVELRCDPISGHTALYWYRQSLGQGLEFLIYFQGNSAPDKSGLPSDRFSAERTGGSVSTLTIQRTQQEDSAVYLCASSPGRSTDTQYFGPGTRLTVL.